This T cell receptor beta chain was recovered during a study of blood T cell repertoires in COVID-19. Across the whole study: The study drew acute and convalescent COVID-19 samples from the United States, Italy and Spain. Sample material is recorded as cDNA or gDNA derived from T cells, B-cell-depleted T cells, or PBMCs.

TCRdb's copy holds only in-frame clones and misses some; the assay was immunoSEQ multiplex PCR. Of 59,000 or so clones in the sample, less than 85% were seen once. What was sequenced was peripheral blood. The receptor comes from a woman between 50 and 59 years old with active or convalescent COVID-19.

CDR3 coding DNA: TGTGCCAGCAGTGATTGGACTAGCGGTAATCCCTACGAGCAGTACTTC. It is translated as CASSDWTSGNPYEQYF. V is TRBV2 and J is TRBJ2-7, with 10 positions matching TRBD2. The germline CDR1 and CDR2 sequences are SNHLY and FYNNEI. V was pared by 3 bases and J by 2 bases, with 7 bases of the junction left unmatched. This CDR3 comprises 16 residues.